This T cell receptor (beta chain) appears in the sequencing data of a study of cytomegalovirus exposure and HLA in healthy donors. With 60 Vbeta and 13 Jbeta primers, the PCR was carried out. Some clones are missing from TCRdb's copy, which holds only in-frame ones; the method was immunoSEQ multiplex PCR. Of fewer than 200,000 clones in the sample, 81% were seen once. Looked up from germline, CDR1 is SGHRS and CDR2 is YFSETQ. The CDR3 has 16 amino acids. Losses at the gene ends were 3 bases for V and 3 bases for J; bases not matched to a gene: 6. This chain connects TRBV5-1 to TRBJ2-2, with 9 bases fitting TRBD2. The sequence was obtained from a man aged 35-49 years in good health and CMV-seropositive. The sample was PBMCs. This CDR3 is CASSSALAGHTGELFF. The CDR3 bases are TGCGCCAGCAGCTCGGCGCTAGCGGGACACACCGGGGAGCTGTTTTTT. Complete variable domain (other parts from reference TRBV5-1 and TRBJ2-2): KAGVTQTPRYLIKTRGQQVTLSCSPISGHRSVSWYQQTPGQGLQFLFEYFSETQRNKGNFPGRFSGRQFSNSRSEMNVSTLELGDSALYLCASSSALAGHTGELFFGEGSRLTVL.